Shown below are 15 T cell receptor beta chains from a single sample sequenced in a study of blood T cell repertoires in COVID-19. TCRdb's copy holds only in-frame clones and misses some; the assay was immunoSEQ multiplex PCR. The sample lists 200,000 or so clones; around 79% were seen once. The material sequenced was peripheral blood. The receptors originated from a man aged 55 to 70 with active or convalescent COVID-19.

The chain recombines TRBV6-2 or TRBV6-3 with TRBJ2-7; 7 bases are shared with TRBD2. V lost 6 bases, J lost 0 bases, and 14 bases stayed unmatched. From germline, CDR1 is MNHEY and CDR2 SVGEGT. The length of the CDR3 is 17 residues. CDR3 in amino acids: CASSWGGVGADSYEQYF. The CDR3 nucleotides read TGTGCCAGCAGCTGGGGGGGGGTCGGAGCGGACTCCTACGAGCAGTACTTC.

This clone was seen a few times. This chain links TRBV19 with TRBJ2-1; TRBD2 might be the D (5 bases). CDR3 size: 16 residues. Trimming pared 3 bases from V and 6 bases from J, leaving 18 bases between. CDR1 and CDR2 from the germline V gene are LNHDA and SQIVND (reference sequence). CDR3 DNA: TGTGCCAGTAGTATTCGGACTCCCCGTACCGGCAATGAGCAGTTCTTC. It encodes CASSIRTPRTGNEQFF.

The chain employs TRBV4-2 and TRBJ2-2; D ambiguous. Trimming took 1 base from V and 4 from J, leaving 10 bases between them. Germline loops: CDR1 LGHNA, CDR2 YNFKEQ. The length of the CDR3 is 15 residues. In nucleotides, the CDR3 is TGTGCCAGCAGCCAAGGCCTCTCGCGCACCGGGGAGCTGTTTTTT. It specifies CASSQGLSRTGELFF.

This sequence joins TRBV5-1 and TRBJ2-5; the D is unclear. CDR3 length equals 14 residues. Germline V CDR1 and CDR2: SGHRS, YFSETQ. With 0 bases removed from V and 1 base from J, the gap between germline ends came to 7 bases. The CDR3 DNA reads TGCGCCAGCAGCTTGGGGCCTGGCCAAGAGACCCAGTACTTC. Translating it yields CASSLGPGQETQYF.

The chain employs TRBV18 and TRBJ2-5, with 8 bases that match TRBD2. Trimming took 0 bases from V and 2 from J; bases not matched to a gene: 5. CDR1 KGHSH and CDR2 LQKENI come from the germline V gene. This CDR3 is built from 16 residues. The CDR3 loop reads CASSPPGVAGQETQYF. For the CDR3, the DNA is TGTGCCAGCTCACCACCTGGGGTAGCGGGACAAGAGACCCAGTACTTC.

The gene calls are TRBV5-1 and TRBJ2-3, with TRBD2 matching 7 bases. CDR1 is SGHRS, CDR2 YFSETQ, per germline. V lost 0 bases, J lost 2 bases, and 6 bases stayed unmatched. CDR3 size: 16 residues. The CDR3, as DNA: TGCGCCAGCAGCTTGGCAGGGCTAGCGGACACAGATACGCAGTATTTT. Translating it yields CASSLAGLADTDTQYF.

The rearrangement joins TRBV5-5 to TRBJ2-6, with TRBD1 identical over 11 bases. The CDR3 runs 18 residues. With 4 bases clipped from V and 0 bases from J, the junction kept 6 bases outside the gene matches. CDR1 and CDR2 from the germline V gene are SGHKS and YYEKEE (reference sequence). CDR3 sequence: CASSPGQGVTSGANVLTF. CDR3 sequence (DNA): TGTGCCAGCAGCCCGGGACAGGGGGTAACCTCTGGGGCCAACGTCCTGACTTTC.

The CDR3 reads CASSQQGAAYEQYF. CDR3 in DNA: TGTGCCAGCAGTCAACAGGGGGCAGCTTACGAGCAGTACTTC. This chain connects TRBV6-5 to TRBJ2-7; 9 bases align to TRBD1. The CDR3 loop spans 14 amino acids. With V trimmed by 5 bases and J by 4 bases, 6 bases remained unmatched. From germline, CDR1 is MNHEY and CDR2 SVGAGI.

The chain joins TRBV11-2 to TRBJ1-5; D not certain. This CDR3 is built from 13 residues. Germline CDR1 and CDR2: SGHAT and FQNNGV. V gave up 5 bases and J gave up 4 bases, with 9 bases separating them. The CDR3 DNA sequence: TGTGCCAGCAGCGAGGGATCTAATCAGCCCCAGCATTTT. This translates into CASSEGSNQPQHF. Full variable domain (rest looked up from reference TRBV11-2 and TRBJ1-5): EAGVAQSPRYKIIEKRQSVAFWCNPISGHATLYWYQQILGQGPKLLIQFQNNGVVDDSQLPKDRFSAERLKGVDSTLKIQPAKLEDSAVYLCASSEGSNQPQHFGDGTRLSIL.

This sequence joins TRBV3-1 (or the pseudogene TRBV3-2) and TRBJ2-7, with 11 bases matching TRBD2. This CDR3 has 18 amino acids. J gave up 0 bases and V 3 bases, and 10 bases lay outside the gene matches. Germline CDR1 is LGHDT and CDR2 is YNNKEL (reference sequence). DNA for the CDR3: TGTGCCAGCAGCCAGAGTAGCGGGAGGGCCCTACCCTCCTACGAGCAGTACTTC. Residues: CASSQSSGRALPSYEQYF.

The J gene is TRBJ2-2, the V gene TRBV9; 11 positions agree with TRBD1. V gave up 3 bases and J gave up 1 base; unmatched junction bases: 11. CDR3 length equals 19 residues. Germline loops: CDR1 SGDLS, CDR2 YYNGEE. The chain's CDR3 is CASSGRDRGNVGNTGELFF. The CDR3 DNA is TGTGCCAGCAGCGGCCGGGACAGGGGGAATGTAGGGAACACCGGGGAGCTGTTTTTT.

This clone was counted only a few times. V usage is TRBV7-2 and J usage is TRBJ2-5; weak D call: TRBD1 (5 bases). The CDR3 has 14 amino acids. Trimming left V 1 base short and J 5 bases short, with 11 bases between. Germline-derived CDR1 and CDR2 are SGHTA and FQGNSA. The CDR3: CASSLGAGIETQYF. The DNA for the CDR3 is TGTGCCAGCAGCTTAGGGGCAGGGATCGAGACCCAGTACTTC.

To note about this clone: One junction end does not reproduce the germline sequence, and a read error may be involved. This chain uses TRBV6-4 with TRBJ1-2; 10 bases are shared with TRBD1. Germline V lookup: CDR1 MRHNA, CDR2 SNTAGT. CDR3 length equals 13 residues. The CDR3 DNA reads as TGTGCCAGCCGTGAAGGGGACAGGGGTGGCTACACCTTC. This sequence encodes CASREGDRGGYTF.

This clone was detected once. The CDR3 region is CASSLESTSYEQYF. The CDR3 DNA is TGTGCCAGCAGCTTGGAGAGCACGTCCTACGAGCAGTACTTC. V usage is TRBV5-4 and J usage is TRBJ2-7; no firm D call. With 0 bases removed from V and 1 base from J, the gap between germline ends came to 8 bases. Germline V gene data show CDR1 as SGHNT and CDR2 as YYREEE (reference sequence). The CDR3 has 14 residues.

The chain has TRBV18 and TRBJ1-3; 7 positions match TRBD1. Unmatched junction bases numbered 3, after V lost 4 bases and J lost 3 bases. Germline values: CDR1 KGHSH, CDR2 LQKENI. This CDR3 has 14 amino acids. CDR3 amino acids: CASSLGQDGNTIYF. The CDR3 DNA follows: TGTGCCAGCTCACTCGGACAGGATGGAAACACCATATATTTT.